A single sample gave rise to the 25 T cell receptor beta chains below, sequenced in a study of T cells in Graves' hyperthyroidism and ophthalmopathy. The source material, RNA transcripts, was used to amplify TCR beta CDR3 regions. RT-PCR in the first round (using the HTBI primer set) targeted the TCR CDR3. From the multiplex PCR reads, TCRdb called clonotypes with MiXCR, one entry per CDR3 protein. This sample carries around 450,000 distinct CDR3 sequences, roughly an eighth of them seen once, and the ten largest clones take 5% to 6.5%. Material for sequencing was blood. The receptors derive from a woman under 30 with Graves' hyperthyroidism.

For this clonotype: Possible read error: a much larger clone is one base away. The gene calls are TRBV6-5 and TRBJ2-7, with 9 bases identical to TRBD1. The J call is uncertain, as TRBJ2-1 better fits the DNA end. Germline V gives CDR1 MNHEY, CDR2 SVGAGI. This CDR3 has 15 amino acids. In nucleotides, the CDR3 is TGTGCCAGCAGTTCATTGGGACAGGGTATCAACGAGCAGTTCTTC. Translation gives CASSSLGQGINEQFF.

The rearrangement links TRBV27 to TRBJ2-5; possibly TRBD2 for D (5 bases). V lost 3 bases to trimming and J lost 2 bases, with 10 bases between them. From germline, CDR1 is MNHEY and CDR2 SMNVEV (reference sequence). The CDR3 extends over 14 amino acids. In DNA, the CDR3 is TGTGCCAGCAGTTTCGGAGGAAAACAAGAGACCCAGTACTTC. Protein sequence: CASSFGGKQETQYF.

This sequence joins TRBV29-1 and TRBJ2-2; tentatively, D is TRBD1 (6 bases). Germline assignment: CDR1 SQVTM and CDR2 ANQGSEA. This CDR3 has 14 residues. With 6 bases removed from V and 4 bases from J, the gap between germline ends came to 15 bases. The CDR3 sequence is CSVPRGFGTGELFF. The CDR3 DNA sequence: TGCAGCGTCCCCAGGGGATTTGGCACCGGGGAGCTGTTTTTT.

This clonotype was detected many times. The V call is TRBV6-1, the J call TRBJ1-2; possible D gene TRBD1, 5 bases. The ends were cut back, 6 bases at V and 7 bases at J, with 21 bases in the middle. The CDR3 has 15 residues. Germline V gene data show CDR1 as MNHNS and CDR2 as SASEGT. CDR3 coding DNA: TGTGCCAGCAGACGACACCTCCGGGACGGTCTTGGCTACACCTTC. Residues: CASRRHLRDGLGYTF.

As concerns this clonotype: At one end, the junction sequence differs from germline, possibly due to a read error. This chain joins TRBV11-2 and TRBJ2-7; D might be TRBD1 (5 bases). CDR3 length: 14 amino acids. CDR1 and CDR2 from the germline V gene are SGHAT and FQNNGV. CDR3 sequence reads: CASSLEQGAHEQYF. The DNA of the CDR3 is TGTGCCAGCAGCCTAGAACAAGGGGCCCACGAGCAGTACTTC.

Many counts were recorded for this clonotype. The V gene is TRBV6-2 or TRBV6-3, the J gene TRBJ2-2, with D perhaps TRBD1 or TRBD2 (6 bases each). The V gene lost 6 bases and the J gene lost 5 bases, with 16 bases spanning the gap. The CDR3 covers 15 residues. Germline CDR1 is MNHEY and CDR2 is SVGEGT. CDR3 amino acids: CASRFGGLGTGELFF. As DNA, the CDR3 is TGTGCCAGCAGATTCGGGGGCCTAGGGACCGGGGAGCTGTTTTTT.

This clonotype was observed a few times. The V and J genes are TRBV19 and TRBJ2-1; D is undetermined. V was pared by 3 bases and J by 9 bases, with 9 bases between. The germline gives CDR1 LNHDA, CDR2 SQIVND (reference sequence). The CDR3 spans 12 residues. CDR3: CASSIVGIEQFF. CDR3 coding DNA: TGTGCCAGTAGTATTGTGGGGATTGAGCAGTTCTTC.

This clonotype was found many times. The J gene is TRBJ1-1, the V gene TRBV6-6; D is undetermined. V was shortened by 2 bases and J by 1 base, with 8 bases between the two germline ends. The CDR3 spans 14 residues. Germline CDR1 MNHNY, CDR2 SVGAGI (reference sequence). In DNA, the CDR3 is TGTGCCAGCAGTTACAGGGCAGGGAACACTGAAGCTTTCTTT. Its protein product is CASSYRAGNTEAFF.

The chain employs TRBV19 and TRBJ1-1; perhaps TRBD1 as D (5 bases). Trimming stripped 7 bases from V and 5 bases from J, with 14 bases between. The CDR3 runs 13 residues. Germline CDR1 is LNHDA and CDR2 is SQIVND (reference sequence). CDR3 amino acids: CASNRVWGTEAFF. The CDR3 bases are TGTGCCAGTAACCGGGTTTGGGGGACTGAAGCTTTCTTT.

This sequence joins TRBV5-1 and TRBJ1-4; no clear D. V shed 0 bases and J shed 4 bases, with 10 bases lying between them. Per the germline V gene, CDR1 is SGHRS and CDR2 is YFSETQ. The CDR3 consists of 15 residues. DNA for the CDR3: TGCGCCAGCAGCTTGGAAGGGCTTGATAATGAAAAACTGTTTTTT. Translation: CASSLEGLDNEKLFF.

With regard to this clonotype: This may be a read error, as it is one base from a much larger clone. The gene calls are TRBV11-3 and TRBJ1-1; D is undetermined. Germline loops: CDR1 SGHNT, CDR2 YENEEA. The CDR3 sequence is 12 residues long. CDR3 amino acids: CASSYRNSEAFF. CDR3 coding DNA: TGTGCCAGCAGCTATCGGAACAGTGAAGCTTTCTTT.

V gene TRBV12-5 combines with J gene TRBJ1-5; D possibly corresponds to TRBD1 (5 bases). Germline V lookup: CDR1 LGHNT, CDR2 FRNRAP. This CDR3 contains 16 residues. The ends were cut back, 4 bases at V and 7 bases at J, with 20 bases in the middle. The CDR3 is CASGSAVGGFRQPQHF. The CDR3 nucleotides are TGTGCTAGTGGTTCCGCCGTGGGGGGATTTCGCCAGCCCCAGCATTTT.

This clonotype has a handful of counts. The chain is built from TRBV29-1 and TRBJ1-1; 7 nucleotides align to TRBD1. Germline values: CDR1 SQVTM, CDR2 ANQGSEA. This CDR3 is 12 amino acids long. V dropped 7 bases and J dropped 3; count of bases not matched to a gene: 5. The CDR3 loop reads CSAGQEYTEAFF. CDR3 nucleotide sequence: TGCAGCGCCGGACAGGAGTACACTGAAGCTTTCTTT.

Ten or more counts support this clonotype. The CDR3 bases are TGTGCCAGCAGCCGACCAACAGGGGTTTCTCAAGAGACCCAGTACTTC. Protein sequence: CASSRPTGVSQETQYF. The chain employs TRBV11-1 and TRBJ2-5; TRBD1 matches 7 bases. The CDR3 runs 16 residues. Unmatched junction bases numbered 11, after V lost 5 bases and J lost 2 bases. From germline, CDR1 is SGHAT and CDR2 FQDESV (reference sequence). The full variable domain, rest sourced from reference TRBV11-1 and TRBJ2-5, is EAEVAQSPRYKITEKSQAVAFWCDPISGHATLYWYRQILGQGPELLVQFQDESVVDDSQLPKDRFSAERLKGVDSTLKIQPAELGDSAMYLCASSRPTGVSQETQYFGPGTRLLVL.

This clonotype showed up just a few times. The gene calls are TRBV12-3 or TRBV12-4 and TRBJ1-3; D is undetermined. The CDR3 runs to 14 residues. V lost 5 bases and J lost 0, with 8 bases in between. CDR3 protein: CASSKVDSGNTIYF. The CDR3, as DNA: TGTGCCAGCAGTAAAGTTGACTCTGGAAACACCATATATTTT.

This clonotype was counted many times. The DNA of the CDR3 is TGTGCCAGCAGCTTAACAGGGGTCCAAGAGACCCAGTACTTC. Residues: CASSLTGVQETQYF. The V gene is TRBV7-2, the J gene TRBJ2-5; TRBD1 matches 7 bases. Germline V gene sequence: CDR1 SGHTA, CDR2 FQGNSA. The CDR3 has 14 amino acids. V lost 2 bases, J lost 1 base, and 1 base stayed unmatched.

In its sample, this clonotype was seen many times. This sequence joins TRBV7-2 and TRBJ2-1, with D possibly being TRBD1 (6 bases). The CDR3 has 15 amino acids. Trimming removed 3 bases from V and 3 bases from J, with 12 bases in between. The germline V gene encodes CDR1 SGHTA and CDR2 FQGNSA. In nucleotides, the CDR3 is TGTGCCAGCAGCTTCAGGGGAATCCTCTACAATGAGCAGTTCTTC. Translating it yields CASSFRGILYNEQFF.

In its sample, this clonotype was seen many times. As DNA, the CDR3 is TGTGCCAGCAACACCGAGGACAGCCCGAACACTGAAGCTTTCTTT. Protein sequence: CASNTEDSPNTEAFF. The chain joins TRBV3-1 to TRBJ1-1, with a weak D call TRBD1 (6 bases). The CDR3 extends over 15 amino acids. Germline CDR1 and CDR2: LGHDT and YNNKEL (reference sequence). The V end was cut by 7 bases, the J end by 1 base, with 16 bases between.

This clonotype was found many times. The genes are TRBV27 and TRBJ1-2; no definite D call. Germline V gives CDR1 MNHEY, CDR2 SMNVEV (reference sequence). Trimming stripped 6 bases from V and 8 bases from J, with 10 bases between. The CDR3 consists of 11 residues. The CDR3 nucleotides are TGTGCCAGCAGGGACTCTATGGGCTACACCTTC. Its translation is CASRDSMGYTF.

This clonotype was recorded many times. The chain has TRBV5-1 and TRBJ2-3, with D uncertain. With 5 bases removed from V and 3 bases from J, the gap between germline ends came to 16 bases. The CDR3 consists of 15 residues. Germline loops: CDR1 SGHRS, CDR2 YFSETQ. The CDR3, as DNA: TGCGCCAGCAGGGAGACGGTGGTAATGACAGATACGCAGTATTTT. Amino acid sequence: CASRETVVMTDTQYF.

The chain employs TRBV9 and TRBJ1-3; tentative D call: TRBD1 (6 bases). Germline V gene sequence: CDR1 SGDLS, CDR2 YYNGEE. CDR3 length: 17 residues. The V end was cut by 0 bases, the J end by 1 base, with 14 bases between. The CDR3: CASSVDPSDRSGNTIYF. CDR3 bases: TGTGCCAGCAGCGTAGACCCCTCGGACAGATCTGGAAACACCATATATTTT.

This sequence joins TRBV11-2 and TRBJ1-6; TRBD1 is a possible D gene (5 bases). CDR1 and CDR2 from the germline V gene are SGHAT and FQNNGV. V lost 0 bases to trimming and J lost 5 bases, with 14 bases between them. The CDR3 is 17 amino acids. The CDR3 DNA sequence: TGTGCCAGCAGCTTAGATCTCGTCAGGGTGGATAATTCACCCCTCCACTTT. This gives the protein CASSLDLVRVDNSPLHF.

In its sample, this clonotype was seen a few times. The rearrangement links TRBV28 to TRBJ1-2; D call uncertain. Germline V lookup: CDR1 MDHEN, CDR2 SYDVKM. Trimming shortened V by 6 bases and J by 5 bases, and 16 bases separated the two germline ends. The length of the CDR3 is 14 residues. CDR3 sequence reads: CASSAGLSPYGYTF. CDR3 DNA: TGTGCCAGCAGCGCGGGCCTCAGCCCTTATGGCTACACCTTC.

Many counts were recorded for this clonotype. The chain combines TRBV10-3 with TRBJ2-1, with 7 positions matching TRBD1. This CDR3 spans 15 amino acids. Germline V lookup: CDR1 ENHRY, CDR2 SYGVKD. The J segment lost 7 bases and the V segment lost 3 bases, leaving 9 bases of the junction unmatched. CDR3 amino acids: CAISERKGGSNEQFF. CDR3 nucleotides: TGTGCCATCAGTGAAAGAAAAGGGGGCTCTAATGAGCAGTTCTTC.

The V call is TRBV5-1, the J call TRBJ2-3; 10 nucleotides agree with TRBD2. The CDR3 has 16 amino acids. The J segment lost 5 bases and the V segment lost 4 bases, leaving 10 bases of the junction unmatched. Germline V gene sequence: CDR1 SGHRS, CDR2 YFSETQ. DNA of the CDR3: TGCGCCAGCAGCGCCCTAAGCGGGAGGGCCTTAGATACGCAGTATTTT. This codes for CASSALSGRALDTQYF.